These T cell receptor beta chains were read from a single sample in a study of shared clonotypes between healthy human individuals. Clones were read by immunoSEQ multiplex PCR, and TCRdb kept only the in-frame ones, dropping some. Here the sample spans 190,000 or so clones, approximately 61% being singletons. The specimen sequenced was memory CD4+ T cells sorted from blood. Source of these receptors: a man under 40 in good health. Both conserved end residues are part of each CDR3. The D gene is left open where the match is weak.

CSVPGQGRAIYNEQFF,TRBV29-1,TRBD1
CSVGGTATLETQYF,TRBV29-1,NA
CASSSLQGRGQETQYF,TRBV14,NA
CASSQFLRDTGSGELFF,TRBV18,NA
CATKGLGTGELFF,TRBV19,TRBD2
CASSKISGKETQYF,TRBV14,TRBD2
CARPTTLAPPGSGTQYF,TRBV19,NA
CASSEWGGTEAFF,TRBV6-1,NA
CASSFKEGLASNEQFF,TRBV7-8,TRBD2
CASSRRGLAGDPDTQYF,TRBV27,TRBD2
CASSEAGNQPQHF,TRBV2,NA
CASSSQIATNEKLFF,TRBV7-2,NA
CASSTTTAQSETQYF,TRBV6-1,NA
CASSLGLNYEQYF,TRBV13,NA
CASSHTRGVNTEAFF,TRBV5-5,NA
CASNPSYGTEAFF,TRBV6-1,NA
CASSARGMNTEAFF,TRBV6-1,NA
CASSVTGVSYNEQFF,TRBV7-3,NA
CASSLTSGTYEQYF,TRBV5-4,TRBD2
CASRSGVQETQYF,TRBV5-1,NA
CASSLRAGGSYEQYF,TRBV5-4,NA
CASTDRFYEQYF,TRBV27,NA
CASSWGVTGNTIYF,TRBV5-6,NA
CASSLGQGQETQYF,TRBV11-2,TRBD1
CASRLTSGSYNEQFF,TRBV2,TRBD2
CASSPRGGQLYEQYF,TRBV5-8,TRBD2
CASSHQGAPGTDTQYF,TRBV4-1,TRBD1
CASSLGLAGTAYEQYF,TRBV27,TRBD2
CASSQSRLAGAEQFF,TRBV16,TRBD2
CASSLDPLPGDTQYF,TRBV7-2,NA
CASSPGGVADTQYF,TRBV28,TRBD2
CASSLDRTDTQYF,TRBV5-6,NA
CASSLTGATEAFF,TRBV28,NA
CASSLEQGATQYF,TRBV11-1,TRBD1
CASSLVGAADTQYF,TRBV7-8,NA
CATSARVSSTDTQYF,TRBV15,NA
CASSLVPGTNTEAFF,TRBV7-6,NA
CASKLGTGGLGQPQHF,TRBV19,TRBD1
CASRPGTSGSIGELFF,TRBV6-6,TRBD2
CASSERQGWEQYF,TRBV6-4,TRBD1
CASSPPGTGELFF,TRBV18,NA
CASSPLSPQGGINMNTEAFF,TRBV18,NA
CASSYRGLDPGELFF,TRBV7-8,TRBD1
CAWSEGFGKLFF,TRBV30,NA
CASRNTGELFF,TRBV6-1,NA
CASSTAGNEKLFF,TRBV7-9,NA
CSARDMDTEYF,TRBV20-1,NA
CASSRLGPPYEQYF,TRBV6-5,NA
CASRPGQGAVEQYF,TRBV6-1,TRBD1
CASSEAPLFTGELFF,TRBV6-1,NA